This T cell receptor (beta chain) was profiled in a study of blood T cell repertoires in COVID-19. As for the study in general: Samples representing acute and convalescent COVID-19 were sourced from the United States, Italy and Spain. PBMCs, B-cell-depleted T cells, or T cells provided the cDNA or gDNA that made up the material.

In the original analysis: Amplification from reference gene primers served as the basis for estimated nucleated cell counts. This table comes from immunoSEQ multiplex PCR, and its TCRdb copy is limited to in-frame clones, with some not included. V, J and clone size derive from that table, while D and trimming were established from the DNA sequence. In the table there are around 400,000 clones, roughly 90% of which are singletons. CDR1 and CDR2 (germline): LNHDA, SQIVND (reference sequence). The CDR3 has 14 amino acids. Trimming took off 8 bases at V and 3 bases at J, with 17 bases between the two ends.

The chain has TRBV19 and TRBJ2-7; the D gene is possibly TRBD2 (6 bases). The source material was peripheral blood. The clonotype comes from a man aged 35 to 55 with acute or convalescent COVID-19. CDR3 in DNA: TGTGCCAGTGGCTCAGACGGGAGCAGCTACGAGCAGTACTTC. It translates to CASGSDGSSYEQYF.